This T cell receptor (beta chain) was sequenced during a study of T-cell memory formation after mild COVID-19. Turning to this clonotype: What it binds is unknown.

Study conclusions and caveats: Contracting clones localized mainly to CM and EM when CD4+ and mainly to EMRA when CD8+.

The 5'RACE method, run with constant-segment primers, produced TCR alpha and TCR beta cDNA libraries (carrying sample barcodes and UMIs). TCRdb re-called the 5' RACE reads with MiXCR, one entry per CDR3 protein. The sample has about 400,000 distinct CDR3 sequences; under 20% are singletons. The CDR3 is 13 residues long. The germline gives CDR1 WNHNN, CDR2 SYGVQD (reference sequence). V dropped 5 bases and J dropped 5 bases, with 13 bases sitting between them. The source material was PBMCs or a T cell subset sorted from them (not recorded which). J is TRBJ2-7 and V is TRBV10-1; D is undetermined. The sequence derives from a man between 18 and 35 years old who had mild COVID-19 (a few samples of this study predate the infection). Cell type and time point are not known. DNA of the CDR3: TGCGCCAGCAGTCTGAAGGGATTTCACGAGCAGTACTTC. Its protein product is CASSLKGFHEQYF.